What follows are 32 T cell receptor beta chains derived from one specimen sequenced in a study of OX40 agonist ivuxolimab in advanced cancers. Receptor libraries were prepared by the immunoSEQ multiplex PCR assay. Not all clones reach the TCRdb copy of this immuneACCESS table, which keeps in-frame sequences only. Checked studies attribute under half of the gap to unresolved V genes and leave the rest unexplained. The sample table holds around 99,000 clones, of which roughly 89% were seen once. Roughly 0.17% of the sample is in the top ten clones. Sequenced here: CD4+ or CD8+ T cells sorted from blood, sampled in a trial of the OX40 agonist ivuxolimab. The origin of the receptors is an adult with an advanced solid tumor such as melanoma, head and neck, liver or kidney cancer.

The chain is built from TRBV30 and TRBJ2-7; tentative D call: TRBD2 (6 bases). The germline V and J ends were trimmed by 1 base and 12 bases, with 19 bases remaining between them. Germline values: CDR1 GTSNPN, CDR2 SVGIG (reference sequence). The CDR3 is 13 amino acids. The DNA of the CDR3 is TGTGCCTGGAGTGGGGGTGGTAGCGGAGGTCCGTACTTC. It yields the protein CAWSGGGSGGPYF.

Only one count was recorded for this clone. The chain couples TRBV7-2 to TRBJ2-4; TRBD2 agrees at 7 bases. CDR1 and CDR2 from the germline V gene are SGHTA and FQGNSA. The CDR3 is 17 residues long. The junction had 7 bases not matched to a gene; V was cut back by 2 bases and J by 0 bases. Written as DNA, the CDR3 is TGTGCCAGCAGCTTATTGGTCTTAGCGGGAGCCAAAAACATTCAGTACTTC. Encoded protein: CASSLLVLAGAKNIQYF.

CDR3 sequence (DNA): TGTGCCAGCGGACCCACCCGTTACGAGCAGTACTTC. Translating gives CASGPTRYEQYF. This chain links TRBV11-2 with TRBJ2-7; D ambiguous. This CDR3 is 12 amino acids long. V was pared by 8 bases and J by 4 bases, with 12 bases between. Per the germline V gene, CDR1 is SGHAT and CDR2 is FQNNGV.

The rearrangement uses TRBV6-6 and TRBJ1-4; D is unclear. Germline V gene sequence: CDR1 MNHNY, CDR2 SVGAGI (reference sequence). V lost 5 bases to trimming and J lost 7 bases, with 11 bases between them. The CDR3 has 13 amino acids. CDR3 in DNA: TGTGCCAGCAGTCCCCTGGCAGGTGAAAAACTGTTTTTT. Protein: CASSPLAGEKLFF.

CDR3: CASSLLAGGLYTGELFF. The CDR3 nucleotides read TGTGCCAGCAGCTTGCTAGCGGGAGGTTTGTACACCGGGGAGCTGTTTTTT. The chain is built from TRBV7-9 and TRBJ2-2, with 11 bases aligning to TRBD2. Germline lookup yields CDR1 SEHNR and CDR2 FQNEAQ (reference sequence). CDR3 length: 17 amino acids. J lost 3 bases, V lost 3 bases, and 6 bases had no gene match.

The V gene is TRBV13, the J gene TRBJ2-1; 7 bases are shared with TRBD2. Per germline, CDR1 PRHDT and CDR2 FYEKMQ (reference sequence). The CDR3 sequence is 17 residues long. V lost 0 bases and J lost 4; bases outside the gene matches: 9. The CDR3 DNA reads as TGTGCCAGCAGCTTAGGCCGGGGAGGGACTCAATACAATGAGCAGTTCTTC. Residues: CASSLGRGGTQYNEQFF. The full variable domain, in which reference TRBV13 and TRBJ2-1 provide the parts outside the CDR3, is AAGVIQSPRHLIKEKRETATLKCYPIPRHDTVYWYQQGPGQDPQFLISFYEKMQSDKGSIPDRFSAQQFSDYHSELNMSSLELGDSALYFCASSLGRGGTQYNEQFFGPGTRLTVL.

The gene calls are TRBV6-5 and TRBJ1-1; D is perhaps TRBD1 (6 bases). Germline-derived CDR1 and CDR2 are MNHEY and SVGAGI. CDR3 length: 13 residues. V was pared by 6 bases and J by 3 bases, with 11 bases between. The CDR3: CASRRGQYTEAFF. CDR3 coding DNA: TGTGCCAGCAGACGCGGACAGTACACTGAAGCTTTCTTT.

The chain carries TRBV5-1 and TRBJ1-4; the match to TRBD1 covers 7 bases. Germline trimming cut 2 bases from V and 5 bases from J; bases unmatched to any gene: 6. CDR3 length: 15 residues. Looked up from germline, CDR1 is SGHRS and CDR2 is YFSETQ. CDR3 region: CASSLRQGLNEKLFF. CDR3 nucleotides: TGCGCCAGCAGCTTAAGACAGGGTCTAAATGAAAAACTGTTTTTT.

The V call is TRBV6-1, the J call TRBJ2-7, with 8 bases lining up with TRBD1. CDR1 and CDR2 from the germline V gene are MNHNS and SASEGT. CDR3 length: 12 residues. Losses at the gene ends were 7 bases for V and 5 bases for J; bases not matched to a gene: 4. CDR3 in amino acids: CASNSGQDEQYF. The CDR3 region has the DNA TGTGCCAGCAACTCGGGACAGGACGAGCAGTACTTC.

The J gene is TRBJ1-4, the V gene TRBV5-4, with a weak D call TRBD1 (6 bases). The length of the CDR3 is 14 residues. V was trimmed by 0 bases and J by 3 bases, leaving 6 bases between them. Germline V gene sequence: CDR1 SGHNT, CDR2 YYREEE (reference sequence). The CDR3: CASSLEGANEKLFF. As DNA, the CDR3 is TGTGCCAGCAGCTTGGAGGGGGCTAATGAAAAACTGTTTTTT.

The chain joins TRBV11-3 to TRBJ2-2, with 10 bases identical to TRBD1. Germline lookup yields CDR1 SGHNT and CDR2 YENEEA. V lost 6 bases and J lost 8; bases outside the gene matches: 9. The CDR3 length is 15 residues. In nucleotides, the CDR3 is TGTGCCAGCAGGCCCGGGACAGGGGCTGTGGGGGAGCTGTTTTTT. It codes for CASRPGTGAVGELFF.

The V gene is TRBV15, the J gene TRBJ2-5, with TRBD1 matching over 7 bases. This CDR3 is 14 amino acids long. CDR1 and CDR2 (germline): LNHNV, YYDKDF (reference sequence). The ends lost 2 bases at V and 5 bases at J; junction bases unmatched: 5. This chain's CDR3 is CATSRTDREETQYF. DNA for the CDR3: TGTGCCACCAGCAGAACTGACAGGGAGGAGACCCAGTACTTC.

The chain is built from TRBV30 and TRBJ1-1, with 8 bases that match TRBD1. With V trimmed by 5 bases and J by 8 bases, 7 bases remained unmatched. The CDR3 runs to 12 residues. CDR1 and CDR2 (germline): GTSNPN, SVGIG (reference sequence). The CDR3 region is CAWGMNRGEAFF. For the CDR3, the DNA is TGTGCCTGGGGGATGAACAGGGGGGAAGCTTTCTTT.

The chain employs TRBV7-9 and TRBJ2-5; D is undetermined. Trimming pared 5 bases from V and 4 bases from J, leaving 8 bases between. This CDR3 comprises 12 residues. Per the germline V gene, CDR1 is SEHNR and CDR2 is FQNEAQ (reference sequence). The CDR3: CASSQTGETQYF. In nucleotides, the CDR3 is TGTGCCAGCAGCCAAACCGGAGAGACCCAGTACTTC.

This chain uses TRBV5-1 with TRBJ1-5, with TRBD1 as a possible D gene (5 bases). Trimming took off 0 bases at V and 6 bases at J, with 10 bases between the two ends. This CDR3 comprises 14 residues. CDR1 is SGHRS, CDR2 YFSETQ, per germline. DNA of the CDR3: TGCGCCAGCAGCTTGGTCGGGGGATCTCAGCCCCAGCATTTT. This encodes CASSLVGGSQPQHF.

The chain couples TRBV5-1 to TRBJ2-5, with D unclear. Germline V gives CDR1 SGHRS, CDR2 YFSETQ. With 1 base removed from V and 9 bases from J, the gap between germline ends came to 13 bases. The CDR3 loop spans 13 amino acids. In DNA form, the CDR3 reads TGCGCCAGCAGCTTGCAGGCGGTCGGGTCCCAGTACTTC. Protein product: CASSLQAVGSQYF.

The J gene is TRBJ2-1, the V gene TRBV5-1; D unresolved. Germline values: CDR1 SGHRS, CDR2 YFSETQ. CDR3 length: 15 residues. V lost 0 bases to trimming and J lost 1 base, with 8 bases between them. CDR3 sequence (DNA): TGCGCCAGCAGCTTGGAATTGGGGTCCTACAATGAGCAGTTCTTC. This translates into CASSLELGSYNEQFF. Full variable domain (missing parts from reference TRBV5-1 and TRBJ2-1): KAGVTQTPRYLIKTRGQQVTLSCSPISGHRSVSWYQQTPGQGLQFLFEYFSETQRNKGNFPGRFSGRQFSNSRSEMNVSTLELGDSALYLCASSLELGSYNEQFFGPGTRLTVL.

The chain uses TRBV9 and TRBJ2-3; D is unclear. CDR3 size: 11 residues. In germline, CDR1 is SGDLS, CDR2 YYNGEE. Trimming cost V 2 bases and J 5 bases, with 3 bases left between them. The CDR3 DNA is TGTGCCAGCAGCGTTGGAGATACGCAGTATTTT. Translation: CASSVGDTQYF.

The chain combines TRBV11-2 with TRBJ2-1; D not resolved. This CDR3 region has 13 residues. Trimming stripped 1 base from V and 9 bases from J, with 10 bases between. Germline V lookup: CDR1 SGHAT, CDR2 FQNNGV. The CDR3 bases are TGTGCCAGCAGCTTAGCCTCATATTCTGAGCAGTTCTTC. This encodes CASSLASYSEQFF.

The rearrangement links TRBV10-2 to TRBJ2-7, with a tentative D call TRBD2 (5 bases). From germline, CDR1 is WSHSY and CDR2 SAAADI. V was cut by 8 bases and J by 0 bases, with 11 bases left in between. The CDR3 extends over 13 amino acids. DNA for the CDR3: TGCGCCAGCGAGCGACTACGCTCCTACGAGCAGTACTTC. Encoded protein: CASERLRSYEQYF.

This chain uses TRBV5-1 with TRBJ2-7; no clear D gene. Looked up from germline, CDR1 is SGHRS and CDR2 is YFSETQ. V was clipped by 2 bases and J by 3 bases, with 12 bases between them. The CDR3 covers 14 residues. CDR3 residues: CASSFRGPNYEQYF. The CDR3 DNA reads TGCGCCAGCAGCTTTCGCGGTCCTAACTACGAGCAGTACTTC.

The chain recombines TRBV2 with TRBJ1-2, with D unclear. This CDR3 is built from 11 residues. Trimming removed 7 bases at V and 4 bases at J, with 7 bases between. CDR1 and CDR2 (germline): SNHLY, FYNNEI. The CDR3, as DNA: TGTGCCAGCACCTTTTCCTATGGCTACACCTTC. As protein: CASTFSYGYTF.

The chain couples TRBV5-1 to TRBJ2-5; D is ambiguous. CDR1 SGHRS and CDR2 YFSETQ come from the germline V gene. Deletions cut 4 bases from V and 1 base from J, with 5 bases between. The CDR3 totals 12 residues. The CDR3 is CASSSRQETQYF. The CDR3 DNA reads as TGCGCCAGCAGCAGCCGCCAAGAGACCCAGTACTTC.

In its sample, this clone was seen once. The rearrangement links TRBV2 to TRBJ2-2, with D unclear. The CDR3 consists of 14 residues. The V end was cut by 5 bases, the J end by 1 base, with 8 bases between. Germline V gives CDR1 SNHLY, CDR2 FYNNEI. CDR3 coding DNA: TGTGCCAGCAGTCTAAACAGGAACACCGGGGAGCTGTTTTTT. Translated: CASSLNRNTGELFF.

This clone was found once. The chain is built from TRBV7-6 and TRBJ2-4; 9 bases map to TRBD2. This CDR3 contains 18 residues. Germline V gene data show CDR1 as SGHVS and CDR2 as FNYEAQ. The V segment lost 1 base and the J segment 2 bases; nucleotides outside the gene matches: 9. CDR3: CASSLGPGRGGTKNIQYF. The DNA for the CDR3 is TGTGCCAGCAGCTTAGGGCCCGGGCGGGGGGGAACCAAAAACATTCAGTACTTC.

The V call is TRBV18, the J call TRBJ1-2; D might be TRBD1 (6 bases). CDR3 length equals 16 residues. Germline CDR1 is KGHSH and CDR2 is LQKENI. The germline V and J ends were trimmed by 6 bases and 1 base, with 18 bases remaining between them. CDR3 amino acids: CASSHGQTRINYGYTF. The CDR3 DNA reads TGTGCCAGCTCTCACGGACAGACACGTATTAACTATGGCTACACCTTC.

The CDR3 reads CASRGASIELFF. CDR3 in DNA: TGCGCCAGCAGGGGGGCCAGCATAGAACTGTTTTTT. V usage is TRBV10-1 and J usage is TRBJ1-4; a possible D gene is TRBD1 (6 bases). Germline CDR1 is WNHNN and CDR2 is SYGVQD (reference sequence). The CDR3 has 12 residues. Trimming cost V 6 bases and J 12 bases, with 14 bases left between them.

This clone was seen just once. V usage is TRBV5-1 and J usage is TRBJ2-7; the match to TRBD2 covers 14 bases. This CDR3 has 17 residues. J was trimmed by 3 bases and V by 4 bases; bases with no gene match: 9. Looked up from germline, CDR1 is SGHRS and CDR2 is YFSETQ. The CDR3 region has the DNA TGCGCCAGCAGCCCGACTGGGACTAGCGGGAGAGGCTACGAGCAGTACTTC. It encodes CASSPTGTSGRGYEQYF.

V usage is TRBV9 and J usage is TRBJ1-5; D not resolved. CDR1 and CDR2 from the germline V gene are SGDLS and YYNGEE. V was shortened by 4 bases and J by 2 bases, with 7 bases between the two germline ends. CDR3 size: 13 residues. The CDR3 region is CASSTIGNQPQHF. CDR3 coding DNA: TGTGCCAGCAGCACCATAGGCAATCAGCCCCAGCATTTT.

J is TRBJ1-1 and V is TRBV2; 7 bases line up with TRBD1. The CDR3 is 14 amino acids. Trimming at V came to 3 bases and at J to 4 bases, leaving 5 bases not matched to a gene. CDR1 is SNHLY and CDR2 is FYNNEI in the germline V gene. Here the CDR3 reads CASSEFRGGTEAFF. The CDR3 region has the DNA TGTGCCAGCAGTGAGTTCAGGGGGGGCACTGAAGCTTTCTTT.

V usage is TRBV7-2 and J usage is TRBJ2-4, with D perhaps TRBD1 or TRBD2 (5 bases each). This CDR3 contains 16 residues. V was clipped by 1 base and J by 0 bases, with 10 bases between them. Germline V lookup: CDR1 SGHTA, CDR2 FQGNSA. CDR3 nucleotide sequence: TGTGCCAGCAGCTTAGGGTCGGGGCTAGCCAAAAACATTCAGTACTTC. Protein product: CASSLGSGLAKNIQYF.

The rearrangement links TRBV18 to TRBJ2-3, with D possibly called TRBD1 or TRBD2 (7 bases each). V was trimmed by 5 bases and J by 1 base, leaving 10 bases between them. In germline, CDR1 is KGHSH, CDR2 LQKENI. This CDR3 contains 14 residues. The CDR3 DNA reads TGTGCCAGCTCATCAGGGGGGGGCACAGATACGCAGTATTTT. Translating it yields CASSSGGGTDTQYF.